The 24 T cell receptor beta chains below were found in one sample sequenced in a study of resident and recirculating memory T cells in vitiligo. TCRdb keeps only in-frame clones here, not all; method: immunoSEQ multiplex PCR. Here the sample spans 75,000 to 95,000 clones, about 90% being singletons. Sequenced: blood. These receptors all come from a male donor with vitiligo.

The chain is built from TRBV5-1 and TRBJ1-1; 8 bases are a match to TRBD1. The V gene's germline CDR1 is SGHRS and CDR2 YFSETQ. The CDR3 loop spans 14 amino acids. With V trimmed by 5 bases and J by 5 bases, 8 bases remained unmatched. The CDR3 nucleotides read TGCGCCAGCAGTTCTGACAGGGGACGGACTGAAGCTTTCTTT. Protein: CASSSDRGRTEAFF.

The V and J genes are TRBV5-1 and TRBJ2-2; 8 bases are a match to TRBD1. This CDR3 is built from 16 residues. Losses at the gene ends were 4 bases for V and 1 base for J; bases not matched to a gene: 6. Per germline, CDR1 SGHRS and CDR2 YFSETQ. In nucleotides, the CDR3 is TGCGCCAGCAGCCAGAGAGGACAGGGGAACACCGGGGAGCTGTTTTTT. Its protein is CASSQRGQGNTGELFF.

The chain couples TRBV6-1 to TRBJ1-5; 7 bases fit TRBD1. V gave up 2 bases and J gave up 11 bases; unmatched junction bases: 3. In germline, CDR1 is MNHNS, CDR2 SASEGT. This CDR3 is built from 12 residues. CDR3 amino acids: CASSEQGEAQHF. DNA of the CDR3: TGTGCCAGCAGTGAACAGGGGGAAGCCCAGCATTTT.

This chain's CDR3 is CASSLFGGPHGVQPQHF. The CDR3 DNA is TGTGCCAGCAGTTTATTCGGCGGACCCCACGGGGTTCAGCCCCAGCATTTT. The chain recombines TRBV27 with TRBJ1-5, with D unclear. The CDR3 loop spans 17 amino acids. Trimming left V 1 base short and J 6 bases short, with 19 bases between. The germline V gene encodes CDR1 MNHEY and CDR2 SMNVEV (reference sequence).

The CDR3 region has the DNA TGCGCCAGCAGCCAACAGGGGAATGATGGCTACACCTTC. It codes for CASSQQGNDGYTF. The genes are TRBV4-1 and TRBJ1-2; TRBD1 might be the D (6 bases). Germline V CDR1 and CDR2: MGHRA, YSYEKL. Trimming pared 2 bases from V and 6 bases from J, leaving 10 bases between. The CDR3 runs 13 residues.

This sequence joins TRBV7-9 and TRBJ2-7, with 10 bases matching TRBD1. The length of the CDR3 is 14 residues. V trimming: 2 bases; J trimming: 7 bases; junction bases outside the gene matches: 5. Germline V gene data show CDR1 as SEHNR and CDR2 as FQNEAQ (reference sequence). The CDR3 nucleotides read TGTGCCAGCAGCTTACGGGACAGGGGACAGGAGCAGTACTTC. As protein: CASSLRDRGQEQYF.

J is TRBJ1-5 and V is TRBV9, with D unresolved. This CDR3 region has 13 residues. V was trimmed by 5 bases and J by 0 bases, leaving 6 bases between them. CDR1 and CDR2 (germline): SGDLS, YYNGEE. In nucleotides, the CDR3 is TGTGCCAGCAGTCAGTATAGCAATCAGCCCCAGCATTTT. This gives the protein CASSQYSNQPQHF.

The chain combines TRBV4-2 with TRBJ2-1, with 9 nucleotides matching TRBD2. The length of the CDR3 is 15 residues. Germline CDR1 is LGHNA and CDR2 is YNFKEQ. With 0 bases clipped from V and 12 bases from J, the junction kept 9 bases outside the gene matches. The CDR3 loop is CASSQEETSGWRQFF. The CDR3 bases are TGTGCCAGCAGCCAAGAAGAAACTAGCGGGTGGCGGCAGTTCTTC.

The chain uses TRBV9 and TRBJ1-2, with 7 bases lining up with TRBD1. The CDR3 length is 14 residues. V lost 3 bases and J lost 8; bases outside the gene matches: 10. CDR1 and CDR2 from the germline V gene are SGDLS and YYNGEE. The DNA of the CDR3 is TGTGCCAGCAGCGGACCACAGGGGCGAGTGGGCTACACCTTC. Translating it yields CASSGPQGRVGYTF.

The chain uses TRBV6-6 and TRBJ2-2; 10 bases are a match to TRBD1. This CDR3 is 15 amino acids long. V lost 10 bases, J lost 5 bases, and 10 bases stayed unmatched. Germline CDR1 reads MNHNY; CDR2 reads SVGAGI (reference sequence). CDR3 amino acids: CATGGTGEGTGELFF. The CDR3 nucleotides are TGTGCCACCGGGGGGACAGGGGAGGGGACCGGGGAGCTGTTTTTT.

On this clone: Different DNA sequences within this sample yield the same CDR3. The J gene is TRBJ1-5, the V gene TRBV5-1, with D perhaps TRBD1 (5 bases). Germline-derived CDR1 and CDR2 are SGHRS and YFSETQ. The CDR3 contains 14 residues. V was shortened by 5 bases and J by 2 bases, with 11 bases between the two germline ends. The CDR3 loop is CASSLGGGNQPQHF. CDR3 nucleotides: TGCGCCAGCAGTCTGGGGGGGGGCAATCAGCCCCAGCATTTT. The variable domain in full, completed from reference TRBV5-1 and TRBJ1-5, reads KAGVTQTPRYLIKTRGQQVTLSCSPISGHRSVSWYQQTPGQGLQFLFEYFSETQRNKGNFPGRFSGRQFSNSRSEMNVSTLELGDSALYLCASSLGGGNQPQHFGDGTRLSIL.

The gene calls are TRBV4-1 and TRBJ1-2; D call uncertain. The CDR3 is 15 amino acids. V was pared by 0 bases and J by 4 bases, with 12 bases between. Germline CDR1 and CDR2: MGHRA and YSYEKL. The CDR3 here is CASSQDAGEGYGYTF. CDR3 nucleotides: TGCGCCAGCAGCCAAGATGCAGGTGAGGGCTATGGCTACACCTTC.

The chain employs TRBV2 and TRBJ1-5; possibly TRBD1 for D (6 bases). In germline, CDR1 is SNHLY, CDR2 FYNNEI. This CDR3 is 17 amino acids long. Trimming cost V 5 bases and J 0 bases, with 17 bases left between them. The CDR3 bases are TGTGCCAGCAGTAGGAGAGCAGGGGTCAATAGCAATCAGCCCCAGCATTTT. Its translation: CASSRRAGVNSNQPQHF.

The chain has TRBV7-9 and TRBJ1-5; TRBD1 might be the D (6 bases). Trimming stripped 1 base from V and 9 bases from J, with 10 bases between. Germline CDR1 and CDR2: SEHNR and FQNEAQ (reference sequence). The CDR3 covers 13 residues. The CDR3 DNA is TGTGCCAGCAGCTTAGGGGGGCTAGGGCCCCAGCATTTT. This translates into CASSLGGLGPQHF.

DNA of the CDR3: TGTGCCAGCACCACGAGGAGGTATGAGCAGTTCTTC. Translation gives CASTTRRYEQFF. The chain couples TRBV7-2 to TRBJ2-1; TRBD2 might be the D (5 bases). Germline V gene sequence: CDR1 SGHTA, CDR2 FQGNSA. The V and J ends lost 7 bases and 8 bases respectively, with 12 bases between them. CDR3 size: 12 residues. The full variable domain, completed using reference TRBV7-2 and TRBJ2-1, is GAGVSQSPSNKVTEKGKDVELRCDPISGHTALYWYRQSLGQGLEFLIYFQGNSAPDKSGLPSDRFSAERTGGSVSTLTIQRTQQEDSAVYLCASTTRRYEQFFGPGTRLTVL.

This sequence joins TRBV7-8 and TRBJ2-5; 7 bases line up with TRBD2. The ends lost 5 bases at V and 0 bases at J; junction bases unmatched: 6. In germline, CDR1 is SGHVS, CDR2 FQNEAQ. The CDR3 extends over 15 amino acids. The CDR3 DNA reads TGTGCCAGCAGCCGAGAAGCGGGGAACCAAGAGACCCAGTACTTC. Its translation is CASSREAGNQETQYF.

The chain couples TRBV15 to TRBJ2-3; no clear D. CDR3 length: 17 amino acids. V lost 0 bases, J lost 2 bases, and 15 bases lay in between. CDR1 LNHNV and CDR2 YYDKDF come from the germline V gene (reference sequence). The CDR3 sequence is CATSRDYREPLTDTQYF. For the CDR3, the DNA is TGTGCCACCAGCAGAGATTATAGAGAACCCCTCACAGATACGCAGTATTTT.

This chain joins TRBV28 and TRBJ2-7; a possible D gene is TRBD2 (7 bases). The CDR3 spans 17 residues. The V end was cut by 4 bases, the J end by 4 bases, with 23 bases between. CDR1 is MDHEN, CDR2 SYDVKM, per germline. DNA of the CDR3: TGTGCCAGCAGTTCCCAACGGGGGGCACTCTGGAGGTACGAGCAGTACTTC. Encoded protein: CASSSQRGALWRYEQYF.

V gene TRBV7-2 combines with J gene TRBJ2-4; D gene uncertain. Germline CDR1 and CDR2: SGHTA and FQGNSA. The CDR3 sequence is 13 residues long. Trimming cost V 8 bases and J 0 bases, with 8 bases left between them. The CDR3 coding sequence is TGTGCCAGCGAGAGCCTAGCCAAAAACATTCAGTACTTC. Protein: CASESLAKNIQYF. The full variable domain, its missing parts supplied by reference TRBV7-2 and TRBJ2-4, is GAGVSQSPSNKVTEKGKDVELRCDPISGHTALYWYRQSLGQGLEFLIYFQGNSAPDKSGLPSDRFSAERTGGSVSTLTIQRTQQEDSAVYLCASESLAKNIQYFGAGTRLSVL.

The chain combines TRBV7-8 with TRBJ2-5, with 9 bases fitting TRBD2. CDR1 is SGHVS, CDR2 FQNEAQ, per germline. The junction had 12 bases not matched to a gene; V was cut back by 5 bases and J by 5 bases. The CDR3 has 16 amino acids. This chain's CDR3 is CASSPRLAEGGETQYF. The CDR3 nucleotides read TGTGCCAGCAGCCCAAGACTAGCGGAGGGAGGGGAGACCCAGTACTTC.

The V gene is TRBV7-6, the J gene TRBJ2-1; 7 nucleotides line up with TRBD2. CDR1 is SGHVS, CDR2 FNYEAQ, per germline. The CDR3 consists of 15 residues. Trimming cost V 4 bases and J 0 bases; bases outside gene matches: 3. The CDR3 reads CASSSGGSSYNEQFF. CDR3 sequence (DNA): TGTGCCAGCAGCTCAGGCGGGAGCTCCTACAATGAGCAGTTCTTC.

CDR3 residues: CASSYPPRTDTQYF. Written as DNA, the CDR3 is TGTGCCAGCAGTTACCCCCCGAGAACGGATACGCAGTATTTT. V and J are TRBV28 and TRBJ2-3; no clear D. The CDR3 contains 14 residues. Trimming left V 4 bases short and J 6 bases short, with 14 bases between. Germline CDR1 reads MDHEN; CDR2 reads SYDVKM.

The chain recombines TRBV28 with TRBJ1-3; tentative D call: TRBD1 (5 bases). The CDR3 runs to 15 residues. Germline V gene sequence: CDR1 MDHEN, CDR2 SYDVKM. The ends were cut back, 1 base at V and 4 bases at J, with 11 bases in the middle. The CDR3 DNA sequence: TGTGCCAGCAGTTTATTTGGGGCAACCGGAAACACCATATATTTT. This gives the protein CASSLFGATGNTIYF.

In nucleotides, the CDR3 is TGCACCAGCAGCCATGGACTAGCGGAGCTCACAGATACGCAGTATTTT. Translating gives CTSSHGLAELTDTQYF. The rearrangement joins TRBV1 to TRBJ2-3; TRBD2, the table's D call, was not compared with the DNA. TRBV1 constitutes a pseudogene. CDR3 size: 16 residues.